Below are 12 T cell receptor beta chains sequenced from a single sample in a study of shared clonotypes between healthy human individuals. Naive-designated CD8 cells lacked CD45RO, were positively enriched for CCR7, and omitted terminally differentiated effector memory CD45RA+ cells. Assay used: immunoSEQ multiplex PCR; TCRdb lists only in-frame clones, some missing. The data hold 2 million or so clones, with around 96% observed a single time. The sample was naive CD8+ T cells sorted from blood. The receptor set was obtained from a man in his late teens or twenties in good health.

The chain carries TRBV11-1 and TRBJ1-2; 12 bases are a match to TRBD1. V trimming: 5 bases; J trimming: 2 bases; junction bases outside the gene matches: 3. Germline V CDR1 and CDR2: SGHAT, FQDESV (reference sequence). The CDR3 has 15 amino acids. The CDR3 DNA reads as TGTGCCAGCAGCCCGGGGACAGGGGGCAACTATGGCTACACCTTC. This gives the protein CASSPGTGGNYGYTF. Filled out from reference TRBV11-1 and TRBJ1-2, the complete variable domain reads EAEVAQSPRYKITEKSQAVAFWCDPISGHATLYWYRQILGQGPELLVQFQDESVVDDSQLPKDRFSAERLKGVDSTLKIQPAELGDSAMYLCASSPGTGGNYGYTFGSGTRLTVV.

The chain is built from TRBV13 and TRBJ2-7; D may be TRBD2 (5 bases). CDR1 PRHDT and CDR2 FYEKMQ come from the germline V gene (reference sequence). Trimming cost V 0 bases and J 9 bases, with 12 bases left between them. This CDR3 is 13 amino acids long. The CDR3: CASSLGISDGQYF. The CDR3, as DNA: TGTGCCAGCAGCTTAGGGATTAGCGACGGGCAGTACTTC.

The chain couples TRBV28 to TRBJ2-3; D perhaps matches TRBD2 (5 bases). Germline loops: CDR1 MDHEN, CDR2 SYDVKM. The CDR3 is made up of 14 amino acids. Trimming pared 2 bases from V and 4 bases from J, leaving 10 bases between. CDR3 sequence (DNA): TGTGCCAGCAGTTTAGAAGGGCGGGCAGATACGCAGTATTTT. Protein product: CASSLEGRADTQYF.

This chain connects TRBV11-2 to TRBJ2-3, with 9 bases identical to TRBD1. V lost 4 bases and J lost 2; bases outside the gene matches: 13. CDR3 length: 18 amino acids. CDR1 is SGHAT, CDR2 FQNNGV, per germline. The chain's CDR3 is CASSSDRGVTPFTDTQYF. The CDR3 coding sequence is TGTGCCAGCAGCTCCGACAGGGGGGTAACCCCCTTCACAGATACGCAGTATTTT.

This chain joins TRBV7-8 and TRBJ1-2, with 8 positions matching TRBD1. V gave up 4 bases and J gave up 2 bases; unmatched junction bases: 9. The CDR3 covers 16 residues. Germline V lookup: CDR1 SGHVS, CDR2 FQNEAQ. The CDR3 loop is CASSSTAGGSNYGYTF. The CDR3 DNA is TGTGCCAGCAGCTCCACCGCAGGGGGCTCGAACTATGGCTACACCTTC. Based on the CDR3 plus reference TRBV7-8 and TRBJ1-2, the full variable domain is GAGVSQSPRYKVAKRGQDVALRCDPISGHVSLFWYQQALGQGPEFLTYFQNEAQLDKSGLPSDRFFAERPEGSVSTLKIQRTQQEDSAVYLCASSSTAGGSNYGYTFGSGTRLTVV.

The chain has TRBV7-8 and TRBJ1-5; perhaps TRBD1 as D (6 bases). This CDR3 is built from 15 residues. Per the germline V gene, CDR1 is SGHVS and CDR2 is FQNEAQ. V was cut by 5 bases and J by 3 bases, with 14 bases left in between. As DNA, the CDR3 is TGTGCCAGCAGCCGCATGGACAGACTCAATCAGCCCCAGCATTTT. Translation: CASSRMDRLNQPQHF.

V usage is TRBV6-1 and J usage is TRBJ1-5; TRBD1 is a possible D gene (6 bases). Trimming cost V 3 bases and J 6 bases, with 15 bases left between them. Germline V CDR1 and CDR2: MNHNS, SASEGT. This CDR3 comprises 15 residues. CDR3 bases: TGTGCCAGCAGTGACAGAACTGGGGGCAGTCAGCCCCAGCATTTT. Its translation is CASSDRTGGSQPQHF.

The chain joins TRBV5-8 to TRBJ2-5; D possibly corresponds to TRBD1 (6 bases). This CDR3 comprises 15 residues. Trimming stripped 4 bases from V and 5 bases from J, with 18 bases between. CDR1 and CDR2 (germline): SGHTS, YDEGEE. CDR3 bases: TGTGCCAGCAGCCACAGGGATTGGGGTTTGGAGACCCAGTACTTC. This sequence encodes CASSHRDWGLETQYF.

V gene TRBV9 combines with J gene TRBJ2-2; tentatively, D is TRBD1 (5 bases). Trimming pared 4 bases from V and 4 bases from J, leaving 14 bases between. This CDR3 is 15 amino acids long. Germline V gene lookup returns CDR1 SGDLS and CDR2 YYNGEE. In DNA, the CDR3 is TGTGCCAGCAGCCCCTGGGGCCTACCCACCGGGGAGCTGTTTTTT. Its protein is CASSPWGLPTGELFF.

The chain recombines TRBV28 with TRBJ2-2; D unclear. This CDR3 has 17 residues. CDR1 is MDHEN and CDR2 is SYDVKM in the germline V gene. The ends were cut back, 2 bases at V and 4 bases at J, with 17 bases in the middle. The DNA for the CDR3 is TGTGCCAGCAGTTTACCCGGACGGGTGGGTGGCACCGGGGAGCTGTTTTTT. Residues: CASSLPGRVGGTGELFF.

About this clone itself: The same CDR3 can be traced to other DNA sequences in this sample. The genes are TRBV5-6 and TRBJ1-2, with unresolved D. Germline assignment: CDR1 SGHDT and CDR2 YYEEEE. CDR3 length: 12 amino acids. V lost 2 bases and J lost 4, with 6 bases in between. The CDR3 region is CASSFQSYGYTF. DNA of the CDR3: TGTGCCAGCAGCTTTCAAAGCTATGGCTACACCTTC.

Of note for this clone: Other DNA sequences in this specimen translate into the identical CDR3. The rearrangement joins TRBV7-9 to TRBJ1-2; 7 nucleotides match TRBD1. The CDR3 totals 12 residues. The V gene's germline CDR1 is SEHNR and CDR2 FQNEAQ (reference sequence). The V gene end was trimmed by 2 bases and the J gene end by 7 bases; junction bases not matched to a gene: 1. CDR3 coding DNA: TGTGCCAGCAGCTTATCAGGGGGTGGCTACACCTTC. This translates into CASSLSGGGYTF.